These 24 T cell receptor beta chains came from one sample sequenced in a study of regulatory T cells in long-lasting Graves disease. Time point meaning: persistent/refractory GD, antithyroid drugs over 5 years with positive TRAb. PBMCs were the source of the RNA used for TCR sequencing. Arm-PCR of CDR3 regions with iRepertoire HTBI primers generated TCR beta libraries. TCRdb fed the multiplex PCR reads into MiXCR, producing one record per CDR3 protein. The repertoire holds some 330,000 distinct CDR3 sequences, with approximately 23% as singletons. Sample: peripheral blood mononuclear cells (PBMCs), taken when the disease was refractory, from a patient treated with antithyroid drugs. The origin of the receptors is a woman aged 35 to 49 with Graves disease.

A note on this clonotype: The junction and the germline gene differ at one end; a read error may be behind it. This rearrangement joins TRBV11-2 to TRBJ1-6; a weak D match, TRBD1 (5 bases). The CDR3 runs 18 residues. CDR1 and CDR2 (germline): SGHAT, FQNNGV. In nucleotides, the CDR3 is TGTGCCAGCAGCTCCGCAGTGGGGCTAGTTTCCTATAGTTCACCCCTCCACTTT. Translating gives CASSSAVGLVSYSSPLHF.

This clonotype has just a few counts. V usage is TRBV9 and J usage is TRBJ2-2; 9 bases are shared with TRBD1. The CDR3 consists of 14 residues. Germline V gene sequence: CDR1 SGDLS, CDR2 YYNGEE. V was clipped by 7 bases and J by 5 bases; unmatched bases: 6. CDR3 DNA: TGTGCCAGCCACCCGGACAGGGGTACCGGGGAGCTGTTTTTT. Residues: CASHPDRGTGELFF. The entire variable domain, with the rest obtained from reference TRBV9 and TRBJ2-2, is as follows: DSGVTQTPKHLITATGQRVTLRCSPRSGDLSVYWYQQSLDQGLQFLIQYYNGEERAKGNILERFSAQQFPDLHSELNLSSLELGDSALYFCASHPDRGTGELFFGEGSRLTVL.

The rearrangement links TRBV6-1 to TRBJ2-7; D is unresolved. The CDR3 sequence is 15 residues long. CDR1 MNHNS and CDR2 SASEGT come from the germline V gene. V gave up 6 bases and J gave up 5 bases, with 20 bases separating them. CDR3: CASRSEARQAHEQYF. For the CDR3, the DNA is TGTGCCAGCAGGTCAGAGGCGCGGCAAGCACACGAGCAGTACTTC.

At least ten counts were recorded for this clonotype. The chain links TRBV12-3 or TRBV12-4 to TRBJ1-5; TRBD1 agrees at 8 bases. Trimming at V came to 2 bases and at J to 6 bases, leaving 3 bases not matched to a gene. The CDR3 runs to 14 residues. DNA of the CDR3: TGTGCCAGCAGTTTACAGGGGGCGATTCAGCCCCAGCATTTT. As protein: CASSLQGAIQPQHF.

This clonotype was seen many times. This chain connects TRBV20-1 to TRBJ2-5; D ambiguous. Per germline, CDR1 DFQATT and CDR2 SNEGSKA (reference sequence). The CDR3 is 16 residues long. With 0 bases removed from V and 1 base from J, the gap between germline ends came to 15 bases. The CDR3 reads CSARDGVWQTQETQYF. The CDR3 DNA reads TGCAGTGCTAGAGATGGGGTTTGGCAAACCCAAGAGACCCAGTACTTC.

The sample holds many counts of this clonotype. The V call is TRBV29-1, the J call TRBJ1-5, with D unresolved. V lost 5 bases and J 0 bases, leaving 14 bases between the germline ends. The CDR3 totals 15 residues. CDR1 SQVTM and CDR2 ANQGSEA come from the germline V gene. The CDR3 bases are TGCAGCGTTTCAGGCCGACCTTATAGCAATCAGCCCCAGCATTTT. Its translation is CSVSGRPYSNQPQHF.

The genes are TRBV30 and TRBJ1-1; D uncertain. Germline loops: CDR1 GTSNPN, CDR2 SVGIG (reference sequence). V lost 3 bases, J lost 3 bases, and 11 bases lay in between. This CDR3 contains 13 residues. DNA for the CDR3: TGTGCCTGGAGGGACGGGTGGTACACTGAAGCTTTCTTT. It yields the protein CAWRDGWYTEAFF. Full variable domain (missing parts from reference TRBV30 and TRBJ1-1): SQTIHQWPATLVQPVGSPLSLECTVEGTSNPNLYWYRQAAGRGLQLLFYSVGIGQISSEVPQNLSASRPQDRQFILSSKKLLLSDSGFYLCAWRDGWYTEAFFGQGTRLTVV.

In its sample, this clonotype was seen many times. The chain links TRBV12-3 or TRBV12-4 to TRBJ2-7; D unresolved. V was pared by 6 bases and J by 6 bases, with 15 bases between. The CDR3 spans 13 residues. CDR3 sequence reads: CASRPTVLGEQYF. CDR3 coding DNA: TGTGCCAGCAGGCCTACAGTCTTAGGCGAGCAGTACTTC.

The J gene is TRBJ2-3, the V gene TRBV29-1, with TRBD2 identical over 7 bases. V shed 0 bases, J shed 1 base, and the junction held 1 base outside the gene matches. This CDR3 contains 14 residues. Looked up from germline, CDR1 is SQVTM and CDR2 is ANQGSEA. CDR3 in DNA: TGCAGCGTTGAAGAGGCGGGAGGCACAGATACGCAGTATTTT. Residues: CSVEEAGGTDTQYF.

In this sample, this clonotype turned up many times. This sequence joins TRBV20-1 and TRBJ2-7; the D is unclear. CDR3 length equals 14 residues. Deletions cut 4 bases from V and 0 bases from J, with 13 bases between. The germline V gene encodes CDR1 DFQATT and CDR2 SNEGSKA (reference sequence). The CDR3 loop reads CSATSGWYSYEQYF. CDR3 coding DNA: TGCAGTGCTACCTCGGGCTGGTACTCCTACGAGCAGTACTTC.

This clonotype came up a few times. The rearrangement links TRBV9 to TRBJ2-4, with 8 bases lining up with TRBD2. CDR3 length equals 15 residues. Trimming took 0 bases from V and 9 from J; bases not matched to a gene: 8. From germline, CDR1 is SGDLS and CDR2 YYNGEE. CDR3 in DNA: TGTGCCAGCAGCGTAGACCTAGCGGGCTCTGGCATTCAGTACTTC. Its translation: CASSVDLAGSGIQYF.

This clonotype appeared many times. The CDR3 region has the DNA TGTGCCAGCAGGGGAGCGGGATCCTACGAGCAGTACTTC. It is translated as CASRGAGSYEQYF. This chain connects TRBV12-3 or TRBV12-4 to TRBJ2-7; 7 bases are a match to TRBD2. V shed 6 bases, J shed 1 base, and the junction held 3 bases outside the gene matches. CDR3 length equals 13 residues.

This clonotype was seen once. The chain links TRBV11-2 to TRBJ2-1, with 12 bases fitting TRBD2. The CDR3 loop spans 18 amino acids. Per germline, CDR1 SGHAT and CDR2 FQNNGV. The V gene end was trimmed by 1 base and the J gene end by 3 bases; junction bases not matched to a gene: 7. CDR3 nucleotides: TGTGCCAGCAGCTTAGCTCTAGCGGGAGGGCCGCTCTACAATGAGCAGTTCTTC. Its translation: CASSLALAGGPLYNEQFF.

Worth noting for this clonotype: A read error may explain this, as a much larger clone is one base away. The conserved final phenylalanine or tryptophan is absent from the CDR3, which likely points to a read error. J is TRBJ2-5 and V is TRBV7-3, with 10 bases identical to TRBD2. Germline CDR1 is SGHTA and CDR2 is FQGTGA. The ends lost 1 base at V and 5 bases at J; junction bases unmatched: 10. The CDR3 is made up of 17 amino acids. The CDR3 nucleotides are TGTGCCAGCAGCTTAAATGGAGCGGGAGGGCTGGGGGAGACCCAGTACCTC. Amino acids: CASSLNGAGGLGETQYL.

The V and J genes are TRBV10-2 and TRBJ1-3; no firm D call. Germline CDR1 is WSHSY and CDR2 is SAAADI. Deletions cut 4 bases from V and 1 base from J, with 11 bases between. The CDR3 length is 15 residues. The CDR3 bases are TGCGCCAGCAGTGGAGGACTGGGGTCTGGAAACACCATATATTTT. Translated: CASSGGLGSGNTIYF.

The gene calls are TRBV2 and TRBJ2-1, with D possibly being TRBD2 (5 bases). Germline V lookup: CDR1 SNHLY, CDR2 FYNNEI. This CDR3 contains 13 residues. Deletions cut 7 bases from V and 8 bases from J, with 15 bases between. The CDR3 bases are TGTGCCAGCATCGGTCAGGACGGGGATGAGCAGTTCTTC. Protein product: CASIGQDGDEQFF.

This clonotype showed up many times. The V and J genes are TRBV27 and TRBJ2-2; D may correspond to TRBD1 or TRBD2 (6 bases each). V lost 5 bases to trimming and J lost 1 base, with 14 bases between them. Germline CDR1 and CDR2: MNHEY and SMNVEV (reference sequence). This CDR3 contains 16 residues. In DNA form, the CDR3 reads TGTGCCAGCAGTACCTCGGGGGCGCTGAACACCGGGGAGCTGTTTTTT. Encoded protein: CASSTSGALNTGELFF.

The chain has TRBV2 and TRBJ1-2, with TRBD1 matching 7 bases. V shed 5 bases and J 2 bases; nucleotides not matched to a gene: 5. CDR3 length equals 14 residues. Germline V gene data show CDR1 as SNHLY and CDR2 as FYNNEI. The CDR3 region is CASSPEGQNYGYTF. The CDR3 DNA reads TGTGCCAGCAGTCCAGAGGGACAGAACTATGGCTACACCTTC.

This clonotype has more than one count but fewer than ten. The chain carries TRBV7-2 and TRBJ2-3; 7 bases align to TRBD2. This CDR3 has 15 amino acids. V was pared by 1 base and J by 6 bases, with 7 bases of the junction left unmatched. CDR1 and CDR2 (germline): SGHTA, FQGNSA. The CDR3 sequence: CASSLGAGTWDTQYF. CDR3 nucleotides: TGTGCCAGCAGCTTAGGAGCGGGGACCTGGGATACGCAGTATTTT.

The rearrangement links TRBV29-1 to TRBJ2-7; TRBD2 agrees at 8 bases. CDR1 SQVTM and CDR2 ANQGSEA come from the germline V gene. This CDR3 is 13 amino acids long. J gave up 6 bases and V 5 bases, and 9 bases lay outside the gene matches. CDR3 in amino acids: CSVSVAGMVEQYF. In DNA, the CDR3 is TGCAGCGTTAGTGTAGCGGGGATGGTCGAGCAGTACTTC.

The CDR3 coding sequence is TGTGCCAGCAGCTCAGGGTCCTTTGGACAGGCGGCTACTATTAACACCGGGGAGCTGTTTTTT. Protein: CASSSGSFGQAATINTGELFF. V usage is TRBV25-1 and J usage is TRBJ2-2; 7 bases fit TRBD1. V gave up 6 bases and J gave up 2 bases; unmatched junction bases: 24. Germline V gene data show CDR1 as MGHDK and CDR2 as SYGVNS. The CDR3 totals 21 residues.

This clonotype was found a few times. This chain joins TRBV11-2 and TRBJ2-2; D is perhaps TRBD2 (5 bases). Per germline, CDR1 SGHAT and CDR2 FQNNGV. The V end was cut by 5 bases, the J end by 6 bases, with 22 bases between. The CDR3 consists of 17 residues. The CDR3 protein is CASSLTVVSVAAGELFF. CDR3 bases: TGTGCCAGCAGCCTTACGGTCGTTAGCGTCGCCGCCGGGGAGCTGTTTTTT.

This clonotype has just a few counts. DNA of the CDR3: TGTGCCAGCAGTTTTAGCGGCCGGACTAATGAAAAACTGTTTTTT. It translates to CASSFSGRTNEKLFF. V is TRBV28 and J is TRBJ1-4; D unclear. CDR3 length equals 15 residues. The germline CDR1 and CDR2 sequences are MDHEN and SYDVKM. Trimming cost V 3 bases and J 2 bases, with 10 bases left between them.

This clonotype was picked up many times. This chain uses TRBV2 with TRBJ1-1; 9 bases align to TRBD1. Germline CDR1 and CDR2: SNHLY and FYNNEI. Losses at the gene ends were 7 bases for V and 3 bases for J; bases not matched to a gene: 6. This CDR3 has 14 residues. The CDR3 bases are TGTGCCAGCAAAACCCGGACAGGGGACACTGAAGCTTTCTTT. Protein sequence: CASKTRTGDTEAFF. Looking up the rest from reference TRBV2 and TRBJ1-1 gives the full variable domain: EPEVTQTPSHQVTQMGQEVILRCVPISNHLYFYWYRQILGQKVEFLVSFYNNEISEKSEIFDDQFSVERPDGSNFTLKIRSTKLEDSAMYFCASKTRTGDTEAFFGQGTRLTVV.